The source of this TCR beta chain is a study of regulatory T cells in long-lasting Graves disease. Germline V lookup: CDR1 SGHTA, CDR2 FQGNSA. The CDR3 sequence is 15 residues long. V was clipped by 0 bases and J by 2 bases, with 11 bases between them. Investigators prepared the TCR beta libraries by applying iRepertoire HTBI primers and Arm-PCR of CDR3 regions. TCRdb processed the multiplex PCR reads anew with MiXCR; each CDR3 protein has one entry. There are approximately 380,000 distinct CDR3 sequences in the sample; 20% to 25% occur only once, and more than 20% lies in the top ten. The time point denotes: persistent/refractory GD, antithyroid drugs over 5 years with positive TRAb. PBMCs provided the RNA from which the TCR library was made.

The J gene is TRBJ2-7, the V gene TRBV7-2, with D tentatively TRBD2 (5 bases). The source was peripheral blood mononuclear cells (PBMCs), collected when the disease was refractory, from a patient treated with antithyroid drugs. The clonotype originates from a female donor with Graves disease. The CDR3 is CASSLAYGVTYEQYF. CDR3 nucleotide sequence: TGTGCCAGCAGCTTAGCGTACGGGGTTACCTACGAGCAGTACTTC.